This T cell receptor (beta chain) comes out of a study of naive and memory T cell subsets. Points from the study as a whole: Naive repertoires, especially CD8, held a few larger clonotypes, possibly memory cells re-expressing CD45RA. Gini index rose across naive, CM, EM and EMRA in CD4 and CD8.

This clonotype was counted between two and nine times. Its antigen is undetermined. V shed 3 bases, J shed 4 bases, and the junction held 6 bases outside the gene matches. CDR1 is DFQATT and CDR2 is SNEGSKA in the germline V gene (reference sequence). The CDR3 is 14 amino acids. CMV status came from CD4+ IFNgamma after overnight CMV lysate stimulation. Four subsets defined by CD45RA and CD27 were sorted after CD3, CD4, CD8 and live/dead staining. The beta constant-region primer was an equimolar mix of two oligonucleotides covering TRBC1 and TRBC2. The ligated cDNA underwent four PCR rounds using SP2 and nested alpha and beta constant-region primers. A 12-nucleotide UMI and the SP2 primer were added to the cDNA 3' end by oligonucleotide ligation. TCRdb itself ran the UMI-ligation and nested PCR reads through MiXCR, one entry per CDR3 protein. The repertoire consists of 150,000 or so distinct CDR3 sequences, with roughly 22% occurring once and the leading ten covering 0.11%.

The gene calls are TRBV20-1 and TRBJ2-1; 7 bases align to TRBD1. The clonotype originates from a human donor in good health. The sequencing sample was made of naive CD4+ T cells from blood. This chain's CDR3 is CSASPGGVYNEQFF. In nucleotides, the CDR3 is TGCAGTGCTAGCCCAGGGGGAGTGTACAATGAGCAGTTCTTC.